Shown below are 19 T cell receptor beta chains from a single sample sequenced in a study of STAT5B mutations in CD4+ large granular lymphocyte leukemia. Sequencing was performed with immunoSEQ multiplex PCR; in TCRdb, only in-frame clones are kept and a portion is missing. The sample gives 30,000 to 40,000 clones, 69% of which show up once; around 2.5% is in the top ten. Sequencing input: CD4+ T cells from blood buffy coats. Receptors originate from a human donor in good health.

This clone was picked up a small number of times. The V call is TRBV7-2, the J call TRBJ1-4; 7 positions agree with TRBD1. V shed 6 bases and J 5 bases; nucleotides not matched to a gene: 6. The CDR3 totals 14 residues. Germline V CDR1 and CDR2: SGHTA, FQGNSA. The CDR3 coding sequence is TGTGCCAGCAGGACAGGGTATTCGAATGAAAAACTGTTTTTT. This gives the protein CASRTGYSNEKLFF.

The chain uses TRBV19 and TRBJ2-5, with a weak D call TRBD1 (5 bases). The CDR3 extends over 9 amino acids. Germline V CDR1 and CDR2: LNHDA, SQIVND (reference sequence). V lost 10 bases to trimming and J lost 7 bases, with 7 bases between them. The CDR3 sequence: CATRGTQYF. For the CDR3, the DNA is TGTGCCACTAGGGGGACCCAGTACTTC. Full variable domain (missing parts from reference TRBV19 and TRBJ2-5): DGGITQSPKYLFRKEGQNVTLSCEQNLNHDAMYWYRQDPGQGLRLIYYSQIVNDFQKGDIAEGYSVSREKKESFPLTVTSAQKNPTAFYLCATRGTQYFGPGTRLLVL.

The chain uses TRBV30 and TRBJ2-5, with D tentatively TRBD1 (5 bases). The CDR3 loop spans 14 amino acids. V was pared by 3 bases and J by 4 bases, with 15 bases between. Germline CDR1 GTSNPN, CDR2 SVGIG (reference sequence). CDR3 loop: CAWSPRVRVETQYF. CDR3 nucleotides: TGTGCCTGGAGCCCCAGGGTTAGGGTAGAGACCCAGTACTTC.

The chain has TRBV5-1 and TRBJ2-5; unclear D gene. Germline V gives CDR1 SGHRS, CDR2 YFSETQ. Trimming shortened V by 0 bases and J by 5 bases, and 11 bases separated the two germline ends. The CDR3 extends over 14 amino acids. CDR3: CASSLDPGPETQYF. In DNA form, the CDR3 reads TGCGCCAGCAGCTTGGATCCGGGCCCCGAGACCCAGTACTTC.

V is TRBV9 and J is TRBJ2-3, with TRBD2 matching 11 bases. V lost 4 bases and J lost 5; bases outside the gene matches: 3. This CDR3 comprises 14 residues. Germline CDR1 is SGDLS and CDR2 is YYNGEE. The CDR3 DNA follows: TGTGCCAGCAGCATCGGGACTAGCGGAGATACGCAGTATTTT. Translated: CASSIGTSGDTQYF.

The chain recombines TRBV14 with TRBJ2-5; D remains unclear. This CDR3 contains 15 residues. Germline loops: CDR1 SGHDN, CDR2 FVKESK. Trimming took 3 bases from V and 5 from J, leaving 16 bases between them. The CDR3 DNA reads TGTGCCAGCAGCCAGTCGAACGTTCGGCGGGAGACCCAGTACTTC. Protein sequence: CASSQSNVRRETQYF.

V is TRBV5-4 and J is TRBJ2-5, with D possibly TRBD2 on 6 matching bases. The CDR3 sequence is 13 residues long. The V gene lost 1 base and the J gene lost 5 bases, with 9 bases spanning the gap. Germline V gene sequence: CDR1 SGHNT, CDR2 YYREEE (reference sequence). The CDR3 sequence is CASSLPGRETQYF. CDR3 nucleotides: TGTGCCAGCAGCTTGCCAGGGAGGGAGACCCAGTACTTC.

The chain uses TRBV2 and TRBJ2-1; D remains ambiguous. The CDR3 totals 11 residues. Trimming took 4 bases from V and 8 from J, leaving 6 bases between them. Per the germline V gene, CDR1 is SNHLY and CDR2 is FYNNEI. CDR3 protein: CASSVGDEQFF. The DNA for the CDR3 is TGTGCCAGCAGTGTTGGCGATGAGCAGTTCTTC. The complete variable domain, with remaining parts taken from reference TRBV2 and TRBJ2-1, reads EPEVTQTPSHQVTQMGQEVILRCVPISNHLYFYWYRQILGQKVEFLVSFYNNEISEKSEIFDDQFSVERPDGSNFTLKIRSTKLEDSAMYFCASSVGDEQFFGPGTRLTVL.

V and J are TRBV10-3 and TRBJ2-1, with TRBD2 as a possible D gene (6 bases). V lost 6 bases and J lost 6, with 12 bases in between. Germline V gives CDR1 ENHRY, CDR2 SYGVKD. The CDR3 loop spans 13 amino acids. The CDR3 coding sequence is TGTGCCATCAGCGCGGGACTTCCCAATGAGCAGTTCTTC. Amino acid sequence: CAISAGLPNEQFF.

This clone was counted only a few times. This chain's CDR3 is CASSLDISQPQHF. For the CDR3, the DNA is TGTGCCAGCAGCTTAGACATATCCCAGCCCCAGCATTTT. The chain uses TRBV7-2 and TRBJ1-5; D gene uncertain. The CDR3 has 13 residues. Trimming took 1 base from V and 7 from J, leaving 8 bases between them. Germline V CDR1 and CDR2: SGHTA, FQGNSA.

The chain carries TRBV5-6 and TRBJ2-3, with TRBD2 matching over 11 bases. Trimming took 2 bases from V and 2 from J; bases not matched to a gene: 4. The CDR3 is 16 residues long. CDR1 is SGHDT, CDR2 YYEEEE, per germline. The CDR3 DNA reads TGTGCCAGCAGCTTTCTAGCGGGGGGCCTCACAGATACGCAGTATTTT. Translated: CASSFLAGGLTDTQYF.

The rearrangement uses TRBV27 and TRBJ1-2; TRBD1 might be the D (6 bases). Trimming shortened V by 1 base and J by 7 bases, and 13 bases separated the two germline ends. Germline CDR1 is MNHEY and CDR2 is SMNVEV (reference sequence). The CDR3 extends over 14 amino acids. The CDR3: CASSLWVRGSGYTF. DNA of the CDR3: TGTGCCAGCAGTTTATGGGTTAGGGGGAGTGGCTACACCTTC.

The genes are TRBV2 and TRBJ2-6; no clear D gene. Looked up from germline, CDR1 is SNHLY and CDR2 is FYNNEI. CDR3 length: 13 residues. V lost 10 bases and J 2 bases, leaving 9 bases between the germline ends. CDR3 sequence reads: CATISPGANVLTF. In DNA form, the CDR3 reads TGTGCCACCATTAGTCCTGGGGCCAACGTCCTGACTTTC.

This clone was recorded a few times. The rearrangement uses TRBV2 and TRBJ2-1; D is unresolved. CDR3 length equals 11 residues. The germline gives CDR1 SNHLY, CDR2 FYNNEI. Trimming pared 2 bases from V and 10 bases from J, leaving 6 bases between. The CDR3 sequence is CASSEWLEQFF. CDR3 in DNA: TGTGCCAGCAGTGAATGGCTCGAGCAGTTCTTC.

This clone was recorded only once. The chain has TRBV14 and TRBJ1-2; tentatively, D is TRBD1 (6 bases). Germline V CDR1 and CDR2: SGHDN, FVKESK. There are 18 residues in the CDR3. The V end was cut by 0 bases, the J end by 4 bases, with 21 bases between. CDR3 nucleotide sequence: TGTGCCAGCAGCCAAGAGGGGGGCCCGGGGCTCTCCGTCTATGGCTACACCTTC. This gives the protein CASSQEGGPGLSVYGYTF.

This chain links TRBV2 with TRBJ1-6, with D unclear. The CDR3 covers 14 residues. Trimming took off 6 bases at V and 6 bases at J, with 12 bases between the two ends. Germline CDR1 SNHLY, CDR2 FYNNEI. CDR3 nucleotide sequence: TGTGCCAGCAGGAGTAACGGACTTAATTCACCCCTCCACTTT. Its translation: CASRSNGLNSPLHF.

The chain carries TRBV7-2 and TRBJ2-5; TRBD2 matches 11 bases. CDR3 length: 18 residues. The germline CDR1 and CDR2 sequences are SGHTA and FQGNSA. The junction had 13 bases not matched to a gene; V was cut back by 5 bases and J by 2 bases. The CDR3 DNA follows: TGTGCCAGCAGCCCCGTGGGTAGCGGGGGGGCTGAGCAAGAGACCCAGTACTTC. Its protein is CASSPVGSGGAEQETQYF.

The V and J genes are TRBV7-9 and TRBJ2-5, with TRBD2 matching over 8 bases. The germline CDR1 and CDR2 sequences are SEHNR and FQNEAQ (reference sequence). This CDR3 is built from 15 residues. Trimming at V came to 5 bases and at J to 4 bases, leaving 9 bases not matched to a gene. CDR3 DNA: TGTGCCAGCAGCCTAAATGGACTAGCAGGAGAGACCCAGTACTTC. It yields the protein CASSLNGLAGETQYF. Full variable domain (missing parts from reference TRBV7-9 and TRBJ2-5): DTGVSQNPRHKITKRGQNVTFRCDPISEHNRLYWYRQTLGQGPEFLTYFQNEAQLEKSRLLSDRFSAERPKGSFSTLEIQRTEQGDSAMYLCASSLNGLAGETQYFGPGTRLLVL.

V is TRBV6-5 and J is TRBJ1-2; maybe TRBD1 (5 bases). This CDR3 contains 15 residues. Germline loops: CDR1 MNHEY, CDR2 SVGAGI. Trimming left V 7 bases short and J 3 bases short, with 18 bases between. CDR3 loop: CASKNVGVPYYGYTF. For the CDR3, the DNA is TGTGCCAGCAAAAATGTGGGGGTCCCCTACTATGGCTACACCTTC.